This TCR beta chain was recorded in a study of blood T cells in healthy people across ages (dated by TCRdb to 2015 to 2017). Looking at the study overall: Template switching captured roughly one uniquely barcoded TCR beta cDNA molecule per two T cells in model experiments. To track age-related changes in TCR beta repertoire diversity, the study relied on deep sequencing normalized with unique cDNA molecular identifiers. The donors were divided into four age groups: young (average approximately 16 years), middle-aged (around 37), aged (under 70) and long-lived (about 80). To avoid experimental bias, donors of different ages were spread randomly across the sequencing lanes. The study analyzed two additional independent replicas of 1 million unique cDNA reads from the same blood draw for two donors, one aged 18 to 29 and one aged 80 or older. The research as a whole found: Because profiling used bulk unsorted PBMCs, naive and antigen-experienced compartments could not be compared conclusively. The CMV infection status of donors was not known, potentially confounding age-related changes in expanded clonotypes. Estimates of total diversity from one million sequenced T cells were regarded as lower bounds and underestimates. The percentage of naive T cells measured by flow cytometry correlated strongly with observed TCR beta diversity. Compared with the aged group, the long-lived group had more naive CD4+ T cells, fewer expanded clones and increased TCR diversity, a pattern suggesting age selection. As age increased, observed TCR beta diversity per million T cells dropped in a roughly linear way, and a significant reduction was already evident by age 40.

Reading from cysteine to phenylalanine, the CDR3 counts 15 amino acids. Only CDR3 DNA remains: 45 bases, in frame from the first base. V drops 6 bases and J drops 1 base, leaving 15 bases in between. CDR1 MNHEY and CDR2 SMNVEV were looked up in the germline V gene (reference sequence). The protocol used for the library was 5' RACE. The data were produced on an Illumina HiSeq 2500. A second about 6 to 11 cycle PCR used a sample-barcoded 5' primer and a J-beta primer mix. A template-switch 5' adaptor carrying 12 random nucleotides introduced a unique molecular identifier onto each TCR beta cDNA molecule. Each sample yielded at least 2.5 million CDR3-containing paired-end reads. All of the RNA was converted into first-strand cDNA using the Mint cDNA synthesis kit, with a TRBC-specific oligonucleotide serving as the primer. Following uracil-DNA glycosylase treatment, a first 18-cycle PCR with universal primers M1SS and BC2_uni_R was performed on all cDNA. The study's processing was this. Normalization of each sample was performed by random selection of 1 million high-quality reads, each carrying a distinct molecular identifier. Reads sharing molecular identifiers were discarded rather than binned into consensus sequences. MiTCR, set to a Q25 quality threshold and the strictest error-elimination algorithm, was used for CDR3 identification, clonotype clustering and error correction. A nonparametric unseen species model with Euler transformation was used to estimate a lower bound on total TCR beta diversity. The raw public reads went through TCRdb reprocessing: fastp at Q25, MiXCR clone calling, in-frame beta chains kept. Rows are unified per CDR3 protein, each entry keeping the most common DNA and genes. V and J calls and clone size were set by TCRdb, not the authors. This sample comprises some 900,000 distinct CDR3 sequences, around 48% of them detected only once. Of the sample, 13% falls within the top ten clones.

About this clonotype itself: Its antigen remains undetermined. No much larger clone exists at a distance of one base, and base qualities are not known.

Donors were 30 to 45 systemically healthy Caucasian individuals from Russia aged about 6 to 100 years. Roughly 10 milliliters of peripheral blood were collected from each donor into EDTA-treated Vacutainer tubes. Ficoll-Paque density-gradient centrifugation was used to isolate PBMCs, with at least 6 million obtained per sample. Trizol reagent was used to extract total RNA from the PBMCs, yielding at least 5 micrograms per sample. The percentages of naive CD45RAhigh/CD27high T cells were determined by flow cytometry on a PBMC aliquot from every donor. This sequence was found in a young man in good health. The sample was blood. The chain uses TRBV27 and TRBJ1-2; the D region possibly corresponds to TRBD1 (6 bases align). The CDR3 reads CASRPRDTINYGYTF. The sequenced DNA: TGTGCCAGCAGACCCCGGGACACTATTAACTATGGCTACACCTTC.